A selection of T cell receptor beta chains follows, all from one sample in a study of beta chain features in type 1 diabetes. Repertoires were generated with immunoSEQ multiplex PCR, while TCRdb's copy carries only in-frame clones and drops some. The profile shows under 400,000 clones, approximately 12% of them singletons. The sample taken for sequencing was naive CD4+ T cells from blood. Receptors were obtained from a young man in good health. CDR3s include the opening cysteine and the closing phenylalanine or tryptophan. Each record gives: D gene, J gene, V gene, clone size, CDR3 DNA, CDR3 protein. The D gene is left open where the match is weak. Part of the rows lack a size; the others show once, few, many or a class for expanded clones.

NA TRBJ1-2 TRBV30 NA TGTGCCTGGAGACAGATACTGAACTATGGCTACACCTTC CAWRQILNYGYTF
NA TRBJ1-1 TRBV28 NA TGTGCCAGCAGCCCTCCCACTCAGAGACAGGTTATGATGAACACTGAAGCTTTCTTT CASSPPTQRQVMMNTEAFF
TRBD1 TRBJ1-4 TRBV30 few TGTGCCTGGAGTCGGGACAGGGGACCAACTAATGAAAAACTGTTTTTT CAWSRDRGPTNEKLFF
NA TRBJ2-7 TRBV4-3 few TGCGCCAGCAGCCGGAGCTGGAACTCCTACGAGCAGTACTTC CASSRSWNSYEQYF
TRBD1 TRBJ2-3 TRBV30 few TGTGCCTGGAGTGGAGGGGCGGACAGGCTTTGGTTTGAAGATACGCAGTATTTT CAWSGGADRLWFEDTQYF
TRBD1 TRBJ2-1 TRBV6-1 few TGTGCCAGCAGTGTCCGGGGACAGCTACTAAACAATGAGCAGTTCTTC CASSVRGQLLNNEQFF
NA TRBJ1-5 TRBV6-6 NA TGTGCCAGCAGTTATACGGGGAGCAATCAGCCCCAGCATTTT CASSYTGSNQPQHF
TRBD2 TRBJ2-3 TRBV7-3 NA TGTGCCAGCAGCTTATCAAGCGGGAGTGGGGCAGATACGCAGTATTTT CASSLSSGSGADTQYF
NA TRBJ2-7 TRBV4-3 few TGCGCCAGCAGCCGGCTTCTTAGCGCCGACTACGAGCAGTACTTC CASSRLLSADYEQYF
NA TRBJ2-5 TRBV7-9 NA TGTGCCAGCAGCTTAGACCGGAGGGAGACCCAGTACTTC CASSLDRRETQYF
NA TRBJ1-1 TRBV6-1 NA TGTGCCAGCAGTGAACGTACAGTAAACACTGAAGCTTTCTTT CASSERTVNTEAFF
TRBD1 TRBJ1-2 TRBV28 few TGTGCCAGCAGGTCAGGGGGCAGGGATGGCTACACCTTC CASRSGGRDGYTF
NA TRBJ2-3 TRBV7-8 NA TGTGCCAGCAGCTTAGGGGCTAGCACAGATACGCAGTATTTT CASSLGASTDTQYF
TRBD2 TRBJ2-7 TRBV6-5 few TGTGCCAGCACCATAGAGCGGGGGGGCTTCGACGAGCAGTACTTC CASTIERGGFDEQYF
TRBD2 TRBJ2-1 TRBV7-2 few TGTGCCAGCAGCTTAGTTCGGCTAGCGGGAAGTGAGCAGTTCTTC CASSLVRLAGSEQFF
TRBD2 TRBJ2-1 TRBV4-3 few TGCGCCAGCAGTACTAGCGGCTTAAACAATGAGCAGTTCTTC CASSTSGLNNEQFF
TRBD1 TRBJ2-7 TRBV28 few TGTGCCAGCAGTTTACCGCTGACAGGGGCCGAGCAGTACTTC CASSLPLTGAEQYF
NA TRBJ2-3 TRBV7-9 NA TGTGCCAGCAGTTCCGACATTAGCACAGATACGCAGTATTTT CASSSDISTDTQYF
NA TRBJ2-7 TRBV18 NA TGTGCCAGCTCACCGGGGACTTCCCGAGGGGCCTACGAGCAGTACTTC CASSPGTSRGAYEQYF
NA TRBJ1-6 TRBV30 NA TGTGCCTGGAGTACGCAGAGGAATTCACCCCTCCACTTT CAWSTQRNSPLHF
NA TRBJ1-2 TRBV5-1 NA TGCGCCAGCAGCCGGGGAATTGGGGTCCCGGAGGGCTACACCTTC CASSRGIGVPEGYTF